This is a list of T cell receptor beta chains from one sample in a study of cytomegalovirus exposure and HLA in healthy donors. The repertoire was sequenced with immunoSEQ multiplex PCR; TCRdb's copy has only in-frame clones and lacks some. Counted here are under 200,000 clones, 84% occurring once; the ten biggest clones make up around 1.9%. Sequenced input: PBMCs. The source of these receptors is a man in his late teens or twenties in good health and CMV-seronegative. Both conserved end residues are part of each CDR3. Fields, in order: CDR3 DNA, CDR3 protein, V gene, clone size, J gene, D gene. D genes are given only for firm matches. A clone size is listed for some rows: how often the clone was seen (once, few, many), or a class if it is expanded.

CDR3 DNA: TGTGCCAGCAGCCTCAGACTAGCGGGAGGTGCCAATGAGCAGTTCTTC
CDR3 protein: CASSLRLAGGANEQFF
V gene: TRBV11-2
clone size: .
J gene: TRBJ2-1
D gene: TRBD2

CDR3 DNA: TGTGCCAGCAGCTCCACAGGGGCTTATGGCTACACCTTC
CDR3 protein: CASSSTGAYGYTF
V gene: TRBV7-3
clone size: few
J gene: TRBJ1-2
D gene: TRBD1

CDR3 DNA: TGTGCCAGTACCTCTACCGCTCGAGGGGGGGACACCGGGGAGCTGTTTTTT
CDR3 protein: CASTSTARGGDTGELFF
V gene: TRBV19
clone size: .
J gene: TRBJ2-2
D gene: .

CDR3 DNA: TGTGCCAGCAGCCCCGACAGGGGTCCCTATGGCTACACCTTC
CDR3 protein: CASSPDRGPYGYTF
V gene: TRBV5-6
clone size: .
J gene: TRBJ1-2
D gene: TRBD1

CDR3 DNA: TGTGCCAGCAGCTTATCCCGGGAAAACTATGGCTACACCTTC
CDR3 protein: CASSLSRENYGYTF
V gene: TRBV7-9
clone size: .
J gene: TRBJ1-2
D gene: .

CDR3 DNA: TGTGCCAGCAGAACTAGGGACAGTAACATGAGGGAGCAGTACTTC
CDR3 protein: CASRTRDSNMREQYF
V gene: TRBV28
clone size: .
J gene: TRBJ2-7
D gene: TRBD1

CDR3 DNA: TGTGCCAGCAGCACGGGGATTTACGAGCAGTACTTC
CDR3 protein: CASSTGIYEQYF
V gene: TRBV5-8
clone size: few
J gene: TRBJ2-7
D gene: .

CDR3 DNA: TGTGCCAGCAGTGACCCTCTGCAGCGGGGGGGCCGCGCAGATACGCAGTATTTT
CDR3 protein: CASSDPLQRGGRADTQYF
V gene: TRBV6-1
clone size: .
J gene: TRBJ2-3
D gene: TRBD2

CDR3 DNA: TGTGCCATCGGGCTAGCGGGAGGCGATGAGCAGTTCTTC
CDR3 protein: CAIGLAGGDEQFF
V gene: TRBV10-3
clone size: .
J gene: TRBJ2-1
D gene: TRBD2

CDR3 DNA: TGTGCCAGCGTTAAGGCGGGGACTGAAGCTTTCTTT
CDR3 protein: CASVKAGTEAFF
V gene: TRBV6-5
clone size: .
J gene: TRBJ1-1
D gene: .

CDR3 DNA: TGTGCCATCACCCCGGGACAGGGGTTTGAAGCTTTCTTT
CDR3 protein: CAITPGQGFEAFF
V gene: TRBV10-3
clone size: few
J gene: TRBJ1-1
D gene: TRBD1

CDR3 DNA: TGTGCCAGCACCAGGCGGAGGGGAGGCGAGCAGTACTTC
CDR3 protein: CASTRRRGGEQYF
V gene: TRBV28
clone size: .
J gene: TRBJ2-7
D gene: .

CDR3 DNA: TGTGCCATCAGTGAAGCTTCTAAGACCTACGAGCAGTACTTC
CDR3 protein: CAISEASKTYEQYF
V gene: TRBV10-3
clone size: .
J gene: TRBJ2-7
D gene: .

CDR3 DNA: TGTGCCAGCAGCACGGGACAGGTTAATGAAAAACTGTTTTTT
CDR3 protein: CASSTGQVNEKLFF
V gene: TRBV7-9
clone size: .
J gene: TRBJ1-4
D gene: TRBD1

CDR3 DNA: TGTGCCAGCAGCCGTCCGGACGGAGTAAGGGGAGCTTTCTTT
CDR3 protein: CASSRPDGVRGAFF
V gene: TRBV28
clone size: few
J gene: TRBJ1-1
D gene: .

CDR3 DNA: TGTGCCAGCAGCGTAGGGGCGGGACGGTCCTACGAGCAGTACTTC
CDR3 protein: CASSVGAGRSYEQYF
V gene: TRBV9
clone size: .
J gene: TRBJ2-7
D gene: .

CDR3 DNA: TGTGCCAGCAGCTTTGGAGCCGAGCAGTACTTC
CDR3 protein: CASSFGAEQYF
V gene: TRBV5-4
clone size: .
J gene: TRBJ2-7
D gene: .

CDR3 DNA: TGTGCCAGCTCACCGAGGACAGGGGGCAATGAGCAGTTCTTC
CDR3 protein: CASSPRTGGNEQFF
V gene: TRBV18
clone size: .
J gene: TRBJ2-1
D gene: TRBD1

CDR3 DNA: TGTGCCAGCAGCTTAAGGGACAGGGAGCTGTTTTTT
CDR3 protein: CASSLRDRELFF
V gene: TRBV11-2
clone size: once
J gene: TRBJ2-2
D gene: .

CDR3 DNA: TGTGCCAGCAGTGAAGAGCGGCTCGCGTACTTC
CDR3 protein: CASSEERLAYF
V gene: TRBV2
clone size: .
J gene: TRBJ2-7
D gene: .

CDR3 DNA: TGTGCCAGCAGCCTCAGGGTGGGTAATAGTAGGAATGGCTACACCTTC
CDR3 protein: CASSLRVGNSRNGYTF
V gene: TRBV28
clone size: once
J gene: TRBJ1-2
D gene: .

CDR3 DNA: TGCGCCAGCAGCCAGGGACAGGGGGCCATCGAGCAGTACTTC
CDR3 protein: CASSQGQGAIEQYF
V gene: TRBV5-1
clone size: .
J gene: TRBJ2-7
D gene: TRBD1

CDR3 DNA: TGCGCCAGCAGCTTGATAACGGGGGGCAGCTCTGGGGCCAACGTCCTGACTTTC
CDR3 protein: CASSLITGGSSGANVLTF
V gene: TRBV5-1
clone size: .
J gene: TRBJ2-6
D gene: .

CDR3 DNA: TGTGCCATCAGTGCACAGGGCCCCCACGCAGATACGCAGTATTTT
CDR3 protein: CAISAQGPHADTQYF
V gene: TRBV10-3
clone size: .
J gene: TRBJ2-3
D gene: .

CDR3 DNA: TGTGCCAGCTCACCGAGGGACAGGCCCTCGTCTTCTAACGCTGAAGCTTTCTTT
CDR3 protein: CASSPRDRPSSSNAEAFF
V gene: TRBV18
clone size: .
J gene: TRBJ1-1
D gene: TRBD1

CDR3 DNA: TGTGCCAGTAGTATAGGACAGAACTCCTACGAGCAGTACTTC
CDR3 protein: CASSIGQNSYEQYF
V gene: TRBV19
clone size: .
J gene: TRBJ2-7
D gene: .

CDR3 DNA: TGTGCCAGCAAACTAGCGGGGGGAGGTTTCACAGATACGCAGTATTTT
CDR3 protein: CASKLAGGGFTDTQYF
V gene: TRBV2
clone size: .
J gene: TRBJ2-3
D gene: TRBD2

CDR3 DNA: TGTGCCAGTAGGGCAGGGGTCCTCCGTTATCAGCCCCAGCATTTT
CDR3 protein: CASRAGVLRYQPQHF
V gene: TRBV19
clone size: .
J gene: TRBJ1-5
D gene: .

CDR3 DNA: TGTGCCAGCAGGGAAGCGGGGGGGACCTACGAGCAGTACTTC
CDR3 protein: CASREAGGTYEQYF
V gene: TRBV2
clone size: .
J gene: TRBJ2-7
D gene: TRBD2

CDR3 DNA: TGTGCCAGCAGTCGACAGGGCGAGGGCTACACCTTC
CDR3 protein: CASSRQGEGYTF
V gene: TRBV2
clone size: .
J gene: TRBJ1-2
D gene: TRBD1

CDR3 DNA: TGTGCCAGCAGCCCTGGACAGGCCCAGGACTATGGCTACACCTTC
CDR3 protein: CASSPGQAQDYGYTF
V gene: TRBV7-8
clone size: .
J gene: TRBJ1-2
D gene: TRBD1

CDR3 DNA: TGTGCCAGCAGAGCAGGGGGAACAGGGGGCTCACCCCTCCACTTT
CDR3 protein: CASRAGGTGGSPLHF
V gene: TRBV2
clone size: .
J gene: TRBJ1-6
D gene: TRBD1

CDR3 DNA: TGTGCCAGCGGGACGGGGGGCTACGAGCAGTACTTC
CDR3 protein: CASGTGGYEQYF
V gene: TRBV9
clone size: .
J gene: TRBJ2-7
D gene: TRBD2

CDR3 DNA: TGTGCCAGCAGTGAAGGGACAGGGGTCTACTACAATGAGCAGTTCTTC
CDR3 protein: CASSEGTGVYYNEQFF
V gene: TRBV2
clone size: .
J gene: TRBJ2-1
D gene: TRBD1

CDR3 DNA: TGTGCCAGCACGCAGACTCAAACCTACGGCTACACCTTC
CDR3 protein: CASTQTQTYGYTF
V gene: TRBV2
clone size: .
J gene: TRBJ1-2
D gene: .

CDR3 DNA: TGTGCCAGCAGTGAGGTTCTTAGATCGTCCTACGAGCAGTACTTC
CDR3 protein: CASSEVLRSSYEQYF
V gene: TRBV27
clone size: .
J gene: TRBJ2-7
D gene: .

CDR3 DNA: TGTGCCAGCAGACTAACTCTTGGGGGGTACGAGCAGTACTTC
CDR3 protein: CASRLTLGGYEQYF
V gene: TRBV6-5
clone size: .
J gene: TRBJ2-7
D gene: .

CDR3 DNA: TGCGCCAGCCCCCCCCGAAGCCGCTATGGCTACACCTTC
CDR3 protein: CASPPRSRYGYTF
V gene: TRBV5-1
clone size: .
J gene: TRBJ1-2
D gene: .

CDR3 DNA: TGTGCCAGCAGCTTAGCGAGTCTAGCGGGAGGGGGCTCCTACAATGAGCAGTTCTTC
CDR3 protein: CASSLASLAGGGSYNEQFF
V gene: TRBV7-2
clone size: .
J gene: TRBJ2-1
D gene: TRBD2

CDR3 DNA: TGTGCCAGCAGATCTACAGGACCCGGTTTGTTTTTT
CDR3 protein: CASRSTGPGLFF
V gene: TRBV6-6
clone size: few
J gene: TRBJ1-4
D gene: .

CDR3 DNA: TGTGCCAGCGGAACCTTGGAGGGGGCGCGCGGCTACACCTTC
CDR3 protein: CASGTLEGARGYTF
V gene: TRBV28
clone size: .
J gene: TRBJ1-2
D gene: TRBD1

CDR3 DNA: TGTGCCAGCAGTTGGGACAGGGACAGCGGCGGAAAGTTCTTC
CDR3 protein: CASSWDRDSGGKFF
V gene: TRBV6-4
clone size: .
J gene: TRBJ2-1
D gene: TRBD1

CDR3 DNA: TGTGCCAGCCTGGGGCAGGGGGCGTACACTGAAGCTTTCTTT
CDR3 protein: CASLGQGAYTEAFF
V gene: TRBV6-5
clone size: .
J gene: TRBJ1-1
D gene: TRBD1